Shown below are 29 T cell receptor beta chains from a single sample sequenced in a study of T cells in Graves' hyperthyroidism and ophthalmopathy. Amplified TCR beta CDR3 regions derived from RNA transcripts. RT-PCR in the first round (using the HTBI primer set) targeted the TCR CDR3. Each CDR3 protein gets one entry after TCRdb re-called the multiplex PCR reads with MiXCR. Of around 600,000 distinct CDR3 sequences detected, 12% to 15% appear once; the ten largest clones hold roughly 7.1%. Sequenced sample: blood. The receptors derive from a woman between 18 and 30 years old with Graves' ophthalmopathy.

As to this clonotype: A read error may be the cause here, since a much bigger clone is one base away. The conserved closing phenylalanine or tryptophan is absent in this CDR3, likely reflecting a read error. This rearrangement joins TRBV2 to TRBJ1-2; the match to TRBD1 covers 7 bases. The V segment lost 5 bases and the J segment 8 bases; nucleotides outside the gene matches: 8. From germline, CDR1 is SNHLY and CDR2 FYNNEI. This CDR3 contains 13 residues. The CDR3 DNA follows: TGTGCCAGCAGTCAGGGACAGCAGGGAGGCTACACCCTC. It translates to CASSQGQQGGYTL.

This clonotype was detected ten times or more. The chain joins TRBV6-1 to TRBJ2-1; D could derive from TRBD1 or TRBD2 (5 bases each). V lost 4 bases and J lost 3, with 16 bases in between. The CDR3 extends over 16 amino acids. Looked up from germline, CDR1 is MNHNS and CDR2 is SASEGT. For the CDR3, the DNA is TGTGCCAGCAGTGGAGACGGGACGAACCTCTACAATGAGCAGTTCTTC. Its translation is CASSGDGTNLYNEQFF.

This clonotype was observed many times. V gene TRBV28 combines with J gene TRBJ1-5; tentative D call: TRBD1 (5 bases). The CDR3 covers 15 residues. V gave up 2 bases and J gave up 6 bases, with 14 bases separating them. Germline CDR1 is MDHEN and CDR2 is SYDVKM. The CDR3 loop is CASSLGAGLLQPQHF. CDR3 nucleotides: TGTGCCAGCAGTTTAGGGGCAGGGCTCCTTCAGCCCCAGCATTTT.

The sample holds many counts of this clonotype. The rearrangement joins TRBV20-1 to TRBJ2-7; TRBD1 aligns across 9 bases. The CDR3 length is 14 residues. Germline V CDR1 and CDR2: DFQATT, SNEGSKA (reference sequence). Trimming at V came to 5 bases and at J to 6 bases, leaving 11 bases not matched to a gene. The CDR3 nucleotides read TGCAGTGCTTTACGTCCCGGGACAGGGACCGAGCAGTACTTC. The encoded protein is CSALRPGTGTEQYF.

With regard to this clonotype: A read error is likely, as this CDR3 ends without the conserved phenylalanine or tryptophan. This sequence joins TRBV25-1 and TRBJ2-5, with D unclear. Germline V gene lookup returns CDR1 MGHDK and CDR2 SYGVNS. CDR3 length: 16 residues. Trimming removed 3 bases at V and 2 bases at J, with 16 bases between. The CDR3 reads CASSEFWAVEQETQYL. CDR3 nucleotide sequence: TGTGCCAGCAGTGAGTTCTGGGCGGTAGAACAAGAGACCCAGTACCTC.

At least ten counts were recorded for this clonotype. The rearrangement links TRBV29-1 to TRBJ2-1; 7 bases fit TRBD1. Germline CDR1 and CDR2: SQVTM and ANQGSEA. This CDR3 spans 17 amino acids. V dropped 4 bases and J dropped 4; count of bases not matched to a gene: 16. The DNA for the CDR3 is TGCAGCGTTGGTGAGGAGGCTGGTGACAGGGCATACAATGAGCAGTTCTTC. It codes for CSVGEEAGDRAYNEQFF.

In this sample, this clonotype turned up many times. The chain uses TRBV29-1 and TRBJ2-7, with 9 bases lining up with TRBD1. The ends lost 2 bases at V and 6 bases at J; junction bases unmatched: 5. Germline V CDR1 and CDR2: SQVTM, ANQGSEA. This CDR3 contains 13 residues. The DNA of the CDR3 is TGCAGCGTTGAATCGGGACAGGGATCCGAGCAGTACTTC. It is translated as CSVESGQGSEQYF.

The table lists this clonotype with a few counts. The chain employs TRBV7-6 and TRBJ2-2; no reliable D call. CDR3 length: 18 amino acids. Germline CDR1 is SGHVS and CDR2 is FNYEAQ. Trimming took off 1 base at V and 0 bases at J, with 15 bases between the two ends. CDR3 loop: CASSLVSARDANTGELFF. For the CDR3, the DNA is TGTGCCAGCAGCTTAGTGTCTGCACGCGACGCGAACACCGGGGAGCTGTTTTTT.

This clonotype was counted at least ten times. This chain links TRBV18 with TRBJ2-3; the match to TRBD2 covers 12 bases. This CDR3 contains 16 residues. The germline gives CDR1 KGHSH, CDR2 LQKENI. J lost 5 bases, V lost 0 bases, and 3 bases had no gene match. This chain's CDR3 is CASSPPSSGRGDTQYF. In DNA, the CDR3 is TGTGCCAGCTCACCACCGTCTAGCGGGAGGGGAGATACGCAGTATTTT.

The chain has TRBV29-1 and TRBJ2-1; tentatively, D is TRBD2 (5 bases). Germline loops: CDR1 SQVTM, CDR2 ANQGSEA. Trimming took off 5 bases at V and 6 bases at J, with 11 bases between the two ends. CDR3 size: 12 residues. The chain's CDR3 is CSVLRDFNEQFF. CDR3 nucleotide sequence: TGCAGCGTTCTCCGGGATTTCAATGAGCAGTTCTTC.

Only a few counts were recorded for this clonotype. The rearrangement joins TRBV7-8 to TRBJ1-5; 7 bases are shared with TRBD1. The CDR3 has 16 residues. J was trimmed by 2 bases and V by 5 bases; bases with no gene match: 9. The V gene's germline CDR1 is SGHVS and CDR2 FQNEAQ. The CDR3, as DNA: TGTGCCAGCAGCGCCCAACAGGGGACGGGCAATCAGCCCCAGCATTTT. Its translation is CASSAQQGTGNQPQHF.

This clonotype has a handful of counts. CDR3 sequence reads: CASSYSVFGPNTGELFF. As DNA, the CDR3 is TGTGCCAGCAGTTACTCGGTATTCGGCCCGAACACCGGGGAGCTGTTTTTT. The V gene is TRBV6-6, the J gene TRBJ2-2; the D is unclear. The CDR3 is 17 amino acids. V lost 0 bases and J lost 0, with 11 bases in between. Per the germline V gene, CDR1 is MNHNY and CDR2 is SVGAGI (reference sequence).

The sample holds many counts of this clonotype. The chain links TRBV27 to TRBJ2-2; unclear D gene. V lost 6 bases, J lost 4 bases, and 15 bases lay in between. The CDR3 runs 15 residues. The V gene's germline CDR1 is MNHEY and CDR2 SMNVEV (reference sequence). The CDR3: CASRGISRGTGELFF. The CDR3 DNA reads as TGTGCCAGCAGGGGTATTAGCCGTGGCACCGGGGAGCTGTTTTTT.

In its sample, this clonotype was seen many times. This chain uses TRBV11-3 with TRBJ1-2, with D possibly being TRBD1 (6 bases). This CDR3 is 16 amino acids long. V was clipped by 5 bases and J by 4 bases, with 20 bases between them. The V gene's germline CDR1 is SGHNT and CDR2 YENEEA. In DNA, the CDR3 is TGTGCCAGCAGCCAGCAGGGAACAGGGAGAGGCTATGGCTACACCTTC. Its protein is CASSQQGTGRGYGYTF.

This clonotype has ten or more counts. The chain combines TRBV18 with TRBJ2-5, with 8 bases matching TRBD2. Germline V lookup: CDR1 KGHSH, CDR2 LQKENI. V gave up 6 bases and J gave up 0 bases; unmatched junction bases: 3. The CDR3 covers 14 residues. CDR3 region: CASSTGGHQETQYF. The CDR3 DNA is TGTGCCAGCTCGACGGGGGGGCACCAAGAGACCCAGTACTTC.

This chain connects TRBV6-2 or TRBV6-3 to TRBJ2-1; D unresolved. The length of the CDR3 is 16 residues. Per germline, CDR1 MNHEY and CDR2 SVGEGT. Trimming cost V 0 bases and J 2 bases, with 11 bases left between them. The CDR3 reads CASSYSIVGAYNEQFF. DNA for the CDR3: TGTGCCAGCAGTTACTCGATAGTAGGAGCCTACAATGAGCAGTTCTTC.

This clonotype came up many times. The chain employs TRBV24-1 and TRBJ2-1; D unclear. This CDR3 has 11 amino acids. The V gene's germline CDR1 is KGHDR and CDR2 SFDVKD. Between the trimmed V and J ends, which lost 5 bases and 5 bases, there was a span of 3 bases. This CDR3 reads CATSVDNEQFF. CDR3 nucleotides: TGTGCCACCAGTGTGGACAATGAGCAGTTCTTC.

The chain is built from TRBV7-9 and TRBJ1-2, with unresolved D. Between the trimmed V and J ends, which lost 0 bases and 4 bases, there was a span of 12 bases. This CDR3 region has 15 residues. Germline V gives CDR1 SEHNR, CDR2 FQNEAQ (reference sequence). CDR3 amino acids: CASSLASGVGYGYTF. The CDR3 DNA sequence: TGTGCCAGCAGCTTAGCTAGCGGGGTCGGCTATGGCTACACCTTC.

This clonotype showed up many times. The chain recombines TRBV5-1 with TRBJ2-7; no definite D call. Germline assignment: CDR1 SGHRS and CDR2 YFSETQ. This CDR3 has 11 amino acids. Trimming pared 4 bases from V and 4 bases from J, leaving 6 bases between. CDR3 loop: CASSTGYEQYF. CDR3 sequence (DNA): TGCGCCAGCAGCACCGGTTACGAGCAGTACTTC.

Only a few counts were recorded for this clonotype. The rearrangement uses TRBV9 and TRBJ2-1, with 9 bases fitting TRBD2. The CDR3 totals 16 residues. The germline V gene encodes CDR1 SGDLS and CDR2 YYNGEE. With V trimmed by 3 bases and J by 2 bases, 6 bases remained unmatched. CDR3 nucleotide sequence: TGTGCCAGCAGCGCCACGCTAGCGGGACCCTACAATGAGCAGTTCTTC. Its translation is CASSATLAGPYNEQFF. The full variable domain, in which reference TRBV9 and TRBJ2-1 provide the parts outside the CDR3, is DSGVTQTPKHLITATGQRVTLRCSPRSGDLSVYWYQQSLDQGLQFLIQYYNGEERAKGNILERFSAQQFPDLHSELNLSSLELGDSALYFCASSATLAGPYNEQFFGPGTRLTVL.

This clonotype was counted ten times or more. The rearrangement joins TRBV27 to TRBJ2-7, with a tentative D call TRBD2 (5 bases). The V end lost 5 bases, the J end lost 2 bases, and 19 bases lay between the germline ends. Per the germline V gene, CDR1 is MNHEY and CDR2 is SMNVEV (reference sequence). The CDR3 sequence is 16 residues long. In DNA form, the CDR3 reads TGTGCCAGCAGTCCCGAGGGCTATTGGCGGGCCTACGAGCAGTACTTC. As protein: CASSPEGYWRAYEQYF.

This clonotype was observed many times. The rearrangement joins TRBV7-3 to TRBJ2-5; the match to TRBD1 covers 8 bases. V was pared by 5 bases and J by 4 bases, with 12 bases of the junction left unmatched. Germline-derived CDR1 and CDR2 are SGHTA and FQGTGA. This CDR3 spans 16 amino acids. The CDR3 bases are TGTGCCAGCAGCCGCACCGGGCAGGGGGCTGTAGAGACCCAGTACTTC. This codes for CASSRTGQGAVETQYF.

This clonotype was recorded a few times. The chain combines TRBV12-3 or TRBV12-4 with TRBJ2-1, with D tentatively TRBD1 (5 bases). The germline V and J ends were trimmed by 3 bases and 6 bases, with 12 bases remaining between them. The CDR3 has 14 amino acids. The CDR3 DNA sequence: TGTGCCAGCAGTTTGGCAGGGTTTTTCAATGAGCAGTTCTTC. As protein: CASSLAGFFNEQFF.

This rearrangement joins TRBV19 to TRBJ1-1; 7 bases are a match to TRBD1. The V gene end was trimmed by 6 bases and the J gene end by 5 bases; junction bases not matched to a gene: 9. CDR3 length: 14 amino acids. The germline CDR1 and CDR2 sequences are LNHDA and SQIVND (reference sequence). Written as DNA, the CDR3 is TGTGCCAGTAGGGCCTTCCAGGGGGGGACTGAAGCTTTCTTT. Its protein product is CASRAFQGGTEAFF. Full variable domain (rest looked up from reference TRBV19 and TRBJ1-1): DGGITQSPKYLFRKEGQNVTLSCEQNLNHDAMYWYRQDPGQGLRLIYYSQIVNDFQKGDIAEGYSVSREKKESFPLTVTSAQKNPTAFYLCASRAFQGGTEAFFGQGTRLTVV.

CDR3 in amino acids: CASSTRDFGNTIYF. The CDR3 nucleotides read TGTGCCAGTAGTACCCGGGACTTCGGAAACACCATATATTTT. This chain joins TRBV19 and TRBJ1-3; maybe TRBD1 (5 bases). V was pared by 4 bases and J by 4 bases, with 11 bases between. The CDR3 is 14 residues long. Looked up from germline, CDR1 is LNHDA and CDR2 is SQIVND (reference sequence). Filled out from reference TRBV19 and TRBJ1-3, the complete variable domain reads DGGITQSPKYLFRKEGQNVTLSCEQNLNHDAMYWYRQDPGQGLRLIYYSQIVNDFQKGDIAEGYSVSREKKESFPLTVTSAQKNPTAFYLCASSTRDFGNTIYFGEGSWLTVV.

The CDR3 region has the DNA TGTGCCAGCAGCTTAGTCGGTGGCGACGCCTACGAGCAGTACTTC. Amino acids: CASSLVGGDAYEQYF. The V and J genes are TRBV11-2 and TRBJ2-7; D unresolved. CDR1 SGHAT and CDR2 FQNNGV come from the germline V gene. V shed 1 base and J shed 2 bases, with 12 bases lying between them. CDR3 length equals 15 residues. The variable domain in full, completed from reference TRBV11-2 and TRBJ2-7, reads EAGVAQSPRYKIIEKRQSVAFWCNPISGHATLYWYQQILGQGPKLLIQFQNNGVVDDSQLPKDRFSAERLKGVDSTLKIQPAKLEDSAVYLCASSLVGGDAYEQYFGPGTRLTVT.

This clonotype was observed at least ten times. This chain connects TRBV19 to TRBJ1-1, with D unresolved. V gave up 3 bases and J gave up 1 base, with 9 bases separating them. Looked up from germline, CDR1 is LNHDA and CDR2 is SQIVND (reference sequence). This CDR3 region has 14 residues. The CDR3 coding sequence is TGTGCCAGTAGTATCTTAGGCGGGAACACTGAAGCTTTCTTT. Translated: CASSILGGNTEAFF.

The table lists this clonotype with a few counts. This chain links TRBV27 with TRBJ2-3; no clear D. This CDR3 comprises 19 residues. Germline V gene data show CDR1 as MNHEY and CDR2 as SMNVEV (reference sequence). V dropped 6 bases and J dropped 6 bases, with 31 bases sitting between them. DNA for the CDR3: TGTGCCAGCAGCTTGGGCCCCGAAAGCGTCGGGTCCCTCTCCGATACGCAGTATTTT. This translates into CASSLGPESVGSLSDTQYF.

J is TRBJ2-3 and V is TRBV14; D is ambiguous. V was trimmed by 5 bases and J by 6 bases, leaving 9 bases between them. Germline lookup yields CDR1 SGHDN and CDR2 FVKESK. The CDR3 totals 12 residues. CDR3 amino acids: CASSIQWDTQYF. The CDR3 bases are TGTGCCAGCAGCATCCAGTGGGATACGCAGTATTTT.